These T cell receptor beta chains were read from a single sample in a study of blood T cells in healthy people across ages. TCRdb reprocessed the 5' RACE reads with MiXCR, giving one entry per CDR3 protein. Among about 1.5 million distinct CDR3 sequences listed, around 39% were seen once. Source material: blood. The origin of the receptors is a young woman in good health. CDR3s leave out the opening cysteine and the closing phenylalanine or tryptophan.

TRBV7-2,ASSLGVPRSSYNSPLH
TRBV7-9,ASSHDAISTDTQY
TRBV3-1,ASSQGRTANTEAF
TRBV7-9,ASSSSLNSYNEQF
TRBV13,ASSGGLSYNEQY
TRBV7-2,ASSLTSARAITTGELF
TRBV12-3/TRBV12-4,ASSLGGSLRNEQF
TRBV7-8,ASSLAGPLPDTQY
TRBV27,ASSPGTAVEQY
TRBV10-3,AISEADILNQPQH
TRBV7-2,ASSAQQGTNYGYT
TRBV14,ASSQGWGPYEQY
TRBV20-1,SAKTGGNEQF
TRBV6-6,ASSGQGARETQY
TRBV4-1,ASSQVRTSGRYEQY
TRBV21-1,ASSIIQGRSYGYT
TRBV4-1,ASSIGLADPREQY
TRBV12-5,ASAGGRPLSTDTQY
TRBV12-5,ASGFTGALPLYGYT